What follows are 28 T cell receptor beta chains derived from one specimen sequenced in a study of blood T cell repertoires in COVID-19. Method: immunoSEQ multiplex PCR; TCRdb's copy keeps in-frame clones and lacks some. The sample has 300,000 or so clones; 90% are singletons. The sequenced material came from PBMCs or T cells enriched from blood (not recorded which). These receptor sequences come from a woman aged 25 to 39 who had recovered from COVID-19.

A remark on this clone: Other nucleotide sequences in the sample specify the same CDR3. The chain has TRBV19 and TRBJ1-3; D may be TRBD1 (6 bases). The CDR3 runs 14 residues. Germline V CDR1 and CDR2: LNHDA, SQIVND (reference sequence). Trimming took 6 bases from V and 1 from J, leaving 10 bases between them. CDR3 protein: CASRQGGSGNTIYF. The CDR3 nucleotides read TGTGCCAGTAGGCAAGGGGGTTCTGGAAACACCATATATTTT.

CDR3 in DNA: TGCAGCGTAAGGGGGACAGGCTCGGATGAAAAACTGTTTTTT. This gives the protein CSVRGTGSDEKLFF. The chain is built from TRBV29-1 and TRBJ1-4; TRBD1 agrees at 8 bases. In germline, CDR1 is SQVTM, CDR2 ANQGSEA. This CDR3 contains 14 residues. After removal of 6 bases from V and 6 bases from J, the junction contained 9 bases not matched to a gene.

The rearrangement joins TRBV6-4 to TRBJ2-7; 7 bases line up with TRBD1. CDR3 length: 15 residues. V trimming: 7 bases; J trimming: 1 base; junction bases outside the gene matches: 10. Germline CDR1 is MRHNA and CDR2 is SNTAGT. CDR3 DNA sequence: TGTGCCAGCATTAACCGGGACAGAGGGTCCTACGAGCAGTACTTC. Translating gives CASINRDRGSYEQYF.

This clone was detected only once. The rearrangement links TRBV28 to TRBJ1-3, with 9 bases aligning to TRBD1. The V gene's germline CDR1 is MDHEN and CDR2 SYDVKM. This CDR3 contains 17 residues. Trimming took 2 bases from V and 0 from J; bases not matched to a gene: 5. The CDR3 protein is CASSLPPGQGSGNTIYF. CDR3 coding DNA: TGTGCCAGCAGTTTACCCCCGGGACAGGGCTCTGGAAACACCATATATTTT.

The V and J genes are TRBV18 and TRBJ2-1; D gene uncertain. V was pared by 2 bases and J by 4 bases, with 12 bases between. The germline gives CDR1 KGHSH, CDR2 LQKENI. CDR3 length: 15 residues. The CDR3 region has the DNA TGTGCCAGCTCACCAGATCCGGGTCTGTACAATGAGCAGTTCTTC. Amino acid sequence: CASSPDPGLYNEQFF.

The CDR3 bases are TGTGCCAGCAGCCAAGGTTTGCGGGCAGGAGATACGCAGTATTTT. Amino acids: CASSQGLRAGDTQYF. The chain joins TRBV3-1 (or the pseudogene TRBV3-2) to TRBJ2-3, with D perhaps matching TRBD2 (5 bases). This CDR3 region has 15 residues. The V gene's germline CDR1 is LGHDT and CDR2 YNNKEL (reference sequence). V lost 1 base, J lost 5 bases, and 13 bases lay in between.

The chain has TRBV28 and TRBJ1-5; 7 bases match TRBD1. This CDR3 spans 17 amino acids. Trimming removed 4 bases from V and 1 base from J; junction bases left unmatched: 10. Germline lookup yields CDR1 MDHEN and CDR2 SYDVKM. CDR3 sequence (DNA): TGTGCCAGCAGTTGGGGATGGGACAGCGAGAGCAATCAGCCCCAGCATTTT. Translated: CASSWGWDSESNQPQHF.

The rearrangement joins TRBV6-1 to TRBJ2-3, with D possibly being TRBD1 (6 bases). Germline CDR1 MNHNS, CDR2 SASEGT. Trimming removed 1 base from V and 0 bases from J, with 14 bases in between. CDR3 length: 17 amino acids. This chain's CDR3 is CASSEDLRTASTDTQYF. CDR3 DNA: TGTGCCAGCAGTGAAGATCTCCGGACAGCTAGCACAGATACGCAGTATTTT.

The chain links TRBV30 to TRBJ2-7; 10 bases align to TRBD2. Germline lookup yields CDR1 GTSNPN and CDR2 SVGIG (reference sequence). The ends lost 0 bases at V and 2 bases at J; junction bases unmatched: 4. The CDR3 is made up of 15 amino acids. CDR3 amino acids: CAWSVWTSGTYEQYF. The CDR3 nucleotides are TGTGCCTGGAGTGTTTGGACTAGCGGTACCTACGAGCAGTACTTC.

The V and J genes are TRBV30 and TRBJ1-5; D is unresolved. Germline V lookup: CDR1 GTSNPN, CDR2 SVGIG (reference sequence). The CDR3 has 14 residues. Trimming took 4 bases from V and 0 from J, leaving 10 bases between them. The CDR3 nucleotides are TGTGCCTGGAACCCCGTCTATAGCAATCAGCCCCAGCATTTT. Translating gives CAWNPVYSNQPQHF. The full variable domain, rest sourced from reference TRBV30 and TRBJ1-5, is SQTIHQWPATLVQPVGSPLSLECTVEGTSNPNLYWYRQAAGRGLQLLFYSVGIGQISSEVPQNLSASRPQDRQFILSSKKLLLSDSGFYLCAWNPVYSNQPQHFGDGTRLSIL.

This chain joins TRBV4-3 and TRBJ2-1; possible D gene TRBD1, 6 bases. V lost 0 bases to trimming and J lost 9 bases, with 21 bases between them. CDR3 size: 17 residues. Germline V gene lookup returns CDR1 LGHNA and CDR2 YSLEER. CDR3 nucleotide sequence: TGCGCCAGCAGCCAAGATGACACAGGGACAACCCACGGTGAGCAGTTCTTC. Protein: CASSQDDTGTTHGEQFF.

The gene calls are TRBV19 and TRBJ1-1, with 12 positions matching TRBD1. CDR3 length equals 15 residues. CDR1 is LNHDA, CDR2 SQIVND, per germline (reference sequence). V was clipped by 3 bases and J by 11 bases; unmatched bases: 10. CDR3 bases: TGTGCCAGTAGTATTTTCCGGGACAGGGGGCTCTCGGCTTTCTTT. Encoded protein: CASSIFRDRGLSAFF.

V usage is TRBV9 and J usage is TRBJ2-3; 8 positions match TRBD2. V was clipped by 7 bases and J by 5 bases; unmatched bases: 6. Germline assignment: CDR1 SGDLS and CDR2 YYNGEE. The CDR3 loop spans 13 amino acids. The CDR3 sequence is CASSAGGEDTQYF. In DNA form, the CDR3 reads TGTGCCAGCTCTGCGGGAGGTGAAGATACGCAGTATTTT.

The chain carries TRBV6-2 or TRBV6-3 and TRBJ2-3; TRBD1 agrees at 9 bases. The V and J ends lost 4 bases and 3 bases, in that order; junction bases with no gene match: 5. CDR1 and CDR2 from the germline V gene are MNHEY and SVGEGT. The CDR3 covers 15 residues. In nucleotides, the CDR3 is TGTGCCAGCAGTTTCTGGGACAGGGATACAGATACGCAGTATTTT. It yields the protein CASSFWDRDTDTQYF.

This clone was seen only once. The chain has TRBV6-5 and TRBJ2-2; 10 bases are a match to TRBD1. The V segment lost 5 bases and the J segment 5 bases; nucleotides outside the gene matches: 2. CDR3 length equals 14 residues. CDR1 is MNHEY, CDR2 SVGAGI, per germline. The CDR3 DNA reads TGTGCCAGCAGTAGGACAGGGGGAACCGGGGAGCTGTTTTTT. Encoded protein: CASSRTGGTGELFF.

The chain is built from TRBV30 and TRBJ1-2; perhaps TRBD1 as D (6 bases). Germline assignment: CDR1 GTSNPN and CDR2 SVGIG (reference sequence). The length of the CDR3 is 15 residues. The V end was cut by 5 bases, the J end by 0 bases, with 16 bases between. The CDR3, as DNA: TGTGCCTGGGGATCCAGGGGACCCGCTAACTATGGCTACACCTTC. Its translation: CAWGSRGPANYGYTF.

V and J are TRBV30 and TRBJ1-5; 9 positions agree with TRBD1. There are 13 residues in the CDR3. The junction had 4 bases not matched to a gene; V was cut back by 3 bases and J by 7 bases. Germline assignment: CDR1 GTSNPN and CDR2 SVGIG (reference sequence). The CDR3 DNA reads TGTGCCTGGAGGGACAGGGGCATGCAGCCCCAGCATTTT. Amino acids: CAWRDRGMQPQHF.

The chain joins TRBV5-4 to TRBJ2-5; 10 nucleotides agree with TRBD1. Germline V gene lookup returns CDR1 SGHNT and CDR2 YYREEE (reference sequence). Unmatched junction bases numbered 13, after V lost 3 bases and J lost 5 bases. CDR3 length: 17 amino acids. The CDR3 DNA reads as TGTGCCAGCAGCTCCGGACAGGGGGTGGACGGTTTGGAGACCCAGTACTTC. Protein sequence: CASSSGQGVDGLETQYF.

This chain links TRBV19 with TRBJ2-1, with 10 positions matching TRBD2. Losses at the gene ends were 4 bases for V and 7 bases for J; bases not matched to a gene: 7. CDR1 and CDR2 from the germline V gene are LNHDA and SQIVND (reference sequence). The CDR3 length is 15 residues. The CDR3 bases are TGTGCCAGTAGTACCGGACTAGCGGCGGGGAATGAGCAGTTCTTC. Amino acid sequence: CASSTGLAAGNEQFF.

The chain has TRBV28 and TRBJ2-3, with a weak D call TRBD2 (6 bases). The CDR3 loop spans 16 amino acids. CDR1 is MDHEN and CDR2 is SYDVKM in the germline V gene. Trimming shortened V by 2 bases and J by 0 bases, and 12 bases separated the two germline ends. The CDR3 DNA reads as TGTGCCAGCAGTTTAGGGCCGGGGAGGAGCACAGATACGCAGTATTTT. Encoded protein: CASSLGPGRSTDTQYF.

The rearrangement links TRBV23-1 to TRBJ1-4; tentative D call: TRBD1 (6 bases). TRBV23-1 is placed among ORFs of uncertain function. The CDR3 sequence is 19 residues long. The V end was cut by 5 bases, the J end by 4 bases, with 26 bases between. The CDR3: CASSKKLSRGKGGNEKLFF. The DNA of the CDR3 is TGCGCCAGCAGTAAAAAACTTTCAAGGGGTAAAGGGGGTAATGAAAAACTGTTTTTT.

The chain links TRBV29-1 to TRBJ2-7; 7 nucleotides match TRBD2. The CDR3 runs to 12 residues. Germline V gene lookup returns CDR1 SQVTM and CDR2 ANQGSEA. J gave up 2 bases and V 6 bases, and 4 bases lay outside the gene matches. This chain's CDR3 is CSVRLAAYEQYF. CDR3 nucleotide sequence: TGCAGCGTACGACTAGCCGCCTACGAGCAGTACTTC.

The chain employs TRBV5-5 and TRBJ1-6, with D maybe TRBD1 (6 bases). This CDR3 spans 18 amino acids. CDR1 is SGHKS, CDR2 YYEKEE, per germline (reference sequence). The V end lost 3 bases, the J end lost 0 bases, and 16 bases lay between the germline ends. The CDR3 nucleotides read TGTGCCAGCAGCTCCGTGGTTACAGGGAGCTCCTATAATTCACCCCTCCACTTT. Amino acids: CASSSVVTGSSYNSPLHF.

The V gene is TRBV19, the J gene TRBJ1-1; 9 nucleotides align to TRBD1. Trimming at V came to 6 bases and at J to 4 bases, leaving 9 bases not matched to a gene. From germline, CDR1 is LNHDA and CDR2 SQIVND (reference sequence). This CDR3 spans 15 amino acids. CDR3 nucleotide sequence: TGTGCCAGTAGCCCTACGGGACAGGGCGCCACTGAAGCTTTCTTT. Protein sequence: CASSPTGQGATEAFF.

V and J are TRBV28 and TRBJ2-5; 8 bases are a match to TRBD1. The V gene's germline CDR1 is MDHEN and CDR2 SYDVKM. Trimming cost V 5 bases and J 1 base; bases outside gene matches: 6. CDR3 size: 15 residues. As DNA, the CDR3 is TGTGCCAGCAGTACCCGACAGGGGCCCCAAGAGACCCAGTACTTC. Residues: CASSTRQGPQETQYF.

J is TRBJ1-1 and V is TRBV28, with TRBD1 identical over 9 bases. The ends lost 3 bases at V and 0 bases at J; junction bases unmatched: 8. Germline values: CDR1 MDHEN, CDR2 SYDVKM. The CDR3 consists of 17 residues. Here the CDR3 reads CASSFVAQGAVNTEAFF. The CDR3 nucleotides are TGTGCCAGCAGTTTTGTCGCACAGGGGGCAGTGAACACTGAAGCTTTCTTT. Together with reference TRBV28 and TRBJ1-1, the CDR3 gives the full variable domain: DVKVTQSSRYLVKRTGEKVFLECVQDMDHENMFWYRQDPGLGLRLIYFSYDVKMKEKGDIPEGYSVSREKKERFSLILESASTNQTSMYLCASSFVAQGAVNTEAFFGQGTRLTVV.

Turning to this clone: One end of the junction is discordant with germline, which a read error may explain. The chain couples TRBV12-3 or TRBV12-4 to TRBJ1-1, with a possible D match to TRBD1 (6 bases). This CDR3 comprises 13 residues. DNA for the CDR3: TGTGCCAGCAGGTTAGGGGGGGAGACTGAAGCTTTCTTT. This encodes CASRLGGETEAFF.

The chain has TRBV7-2 and TRBJ1-1; tentative D call: TRBD1 (6 bases). The germline V gene encodes CDR1 SGHTA and CDR2 FQGNSA. CDR3 length: 13 amino acids. V was clipped by 2 bases and J by 10 bases, with 14 bases between them. CDR3 sequence reads: CASSLLGQLGAFF. In DNA form, the CDR3 reads TGTGCCAGCAGCTTACTGGGACAACTGGGAGCTTTCTTT.